This TCR beta chain was obtained from a study of graft-versus-host responses after intestinal transplantation. General study findings and limits: Patients who carried graft-donor T cell macrochimerism also had high graft-versus-host to host-versus-graft clonal ratios in their allografts.

Remarks on this clone: As yet, its antigen is unknown.

Trimming left V 6 bases short and J 6 bases short, with 20 bases between. Germline V gene sequence: CDR1 MNHNS, CDR2 SASEGT. The CDR3 covers 15 residues. Measured with immunoSEQ multiplex PCR; TCRdb has only the in-frame clones, and not every one. The data contain roughly 90,000 clones, under 95% of them singletons. The sample consisted of unstimulated CD4+ T cells sorted from spleen or lymph node cells, taken before transplant. The rearrangement links TRBV6-1 to TRBJ1-2; a possible D gene is TRBD1 (6 bases). This sequence originates from a human donor who was the organ donor for an intestinal transplant. The CDR3 region is CASSIGSGVRNGYTF. The DNA for the CDR3 is TGTGCCAGCAGCATTGGTTCAGGGGTTCGGAATGGCTACACCTTC.